These 19 T cell receptor beta chains share one sample of origin, sequenced in a study of T cell changes during pregnancy in multiple sclerosis. The assay was immunoSEQ multiplex PCR, and TCRdb's table has in-frame clones only and misses some. The top ten hold approximately 1.2% of the sample, which has 40,000 to 55,000 clones, approximately 92% seen once. Input material: peripheral blood. These receptors came from a female donor with multiple sclerosis, enrolled in a pregnancy study.

The chain links TRBV27 to TRBJ2-3, with 8 bases identical to TRBD2. This CDR3 contains 15 residues. Germline V gene sequence: CDR1 MNHEY, CDR2 SMNVEV (reference sequence). V dropped 3 bases and J dropped 4; count of bases not matched to a gene: 6. CDR3 coding DNA: TGTGCCAGCAGTTTGGGTAGACTAGCGCCAGATACGCAGTATTTT. Protein product: CASSLGRLAPDTQYF.

The chain uses TRBV2 and TRBJ1-5, with a tentative D call TRBD1 (6 bases). This CDR3 is built from 14 residues. Trimming removed 7 bases from V and 6 bases from J, with 16 bases in between. Germline assignment: CDR1 SNHLY and CDR2 FYNNEI. The CDR3: CASNLQGRTQPQHF. The CDR3 DNA is TGTGCCAGCAACCTCCAGGGGAGGACTCAGCCCCAGCATTTT. The complete variable domain, with remaining parts taken from reference TRBV2 and TRBJ1-5, reads EPEVTQTPSHQVTQMGQEVILRCVPISNHLYFYWYRQILGQKVEFLVSFYNNEISEKSEIFDDQFSVERPDGSNFTLKIRSTKLEDSAMYFCASNLQGRTQPQHFGDGTRLSIL.

CDR3 amino acids: CASSFRPPASGSRQAYEQYF. CDR3 coding DNA: TGTGCCAGCAGTTTCCGCCCCCCGGCTAGCGGGAGTAGGCAGGCCTACGAGCAGTACTTC. This chain connects TRBV27 to TRBJ2-7; TRBD2 aligns across 10 bases. This CDR3 contains 20 residues. The junction had 19 bases not matched to a gene; V was cut back by 3 bases and J by 2 bases. Per the germline V gene, CDR1 is MNHEY and CDR2 is SMNVEV (reference sequence).

This sequence joins TRBV5-1 and TRBJ1-2; a possible D gene is TRBD1 (5 bases). The V end was cut by 3 bases, the J end by 7 bases, with 10 bases between. Germline loops: CDR1 SGHRS, CDR2 YFSETQ. CDR3 length equals 12 residues. CDR3 sequence: CASSSDSVGYTF. Here the CDR3 DNA reads TGCGCCAGCAGCTCCGACAGCGTTGGCTACACCTTC.

The chain combines TRBV27 with TRBJ1-5; perhaps TRBD1 as D (5 bases). V gave up 3 bases and J gave up 6 bases, with 12 bases separating them. Germline assignment: CDR1 MNHEY and CDR2 SMNVEV (reference sequence). The CDR3 totals 14 residues. The CDR3 sequence: CASSFGQGGQPQHF. CDR3 DNA sequence: TGTGCCAGCAGTTTCGGGCAGGGTGGTCAGCCCCAGCATTTT.

The chain is built from TRBV5-1 and TRBJ1-2, with 12 bases fitting TRBD1. The V gene's germline CDR1 is SGHRS and CDR2 YFSETQ. This CDR3 comprises 15 residues. The V gene end was trimmed by 3 bases and the J gene end by 5 bases; junction bases not matched to a gene: 5. CDR3 coding DNA: TGCGCCAGCAGCTCGGGACAGGGGGCCCCTTATGGCTACACCTTC. Translation: CASSSGQGAPYGYTF.

V and J are TRBV2 and TRBJ1-4; weak D call: TRBD1 (6 bases). Germline V gene sequence: CDR1 SNHLY, CDR2 FYNNEI. Trimming took 7 bases from V and 3 from J, leaving 12 bases between them. This CDR3 is 14 amino acids long. CDR3 protein: CASTPQGPNEKLFF. The CDR3 coding sequence is TGTGCCAGCACCCCCCAGGGGCCTAATGAAAAACTGTTTTTT.

The chain uses TRBV11-2 and TRBJ1-2, with 9 bases matching TRBD1. Trimming removed 5 bases from V and 8 bases from J; junction bases left unmatched: 9. This CDR3 contains 14 residues. In germline, CDR1 is SGHAT, CDR2 FQNNGV. The CDR3 DNA reads TGTGCCAGCAGCGAGACGGGACAGGGTAACGGCTACACCTTC. This translates into CASSETGQGNGYTF.

This sequence joins TRBV5-5 and TRBJ2-7, with D perhaps TRBD1 or TRBD2 (6 bases each). Germline V gene sequence: CDR1 SGHKS, CDR2 YYEKEE (reference sequence). This CDR3 spans 16 amino acids. V was shortened by 0 bases and J by 5 bases, with 18 bases between the two germline ends. CDR3 residues: CASSLAGGDMRDEQYF. In DNA form, the CDR3 reads TGTGCCAGCAGCTTGGCCGGAGGGGACATGAGAGACGAGCAGTACTTC.

The CDR3, as DNA: TGTGCCAGCAGTGAAGGACCCTCTGGGGCCAACGTCCTGACTTTC. Its protein is CASSEGPSGANVLTF. The chain recombines TRBV6-4 with TRBJ2-6; D not certain. Looked up from germline, CDR1 is MRHNA and CDR2 is SNTAGT. The ends were cut back, 3 bases at V and 0 bases at J, with 6 bases in the middle. CDR3 length: 15 residues.

The chain couples TRBV28 to TRBJ2-2; perhaps TRBD2 as D (5 bases). V lost 8 bases and J 5 bases, leaving 9 bases between the germline ends. The CDR3 runs 12 residues. The germline V gene encodes CDR1 MDHEN and CDR2 SYDVKM. CDR3 loop: CASSRVTGELFF. CDR3 sequence (DNA): TGTGCCAGCTCGCGGGTTACCGGGGAGCTGTTTTTT.

The chain has TRBV7-2 and TRBJ2-7; 7 nucleotides align to TRBD1. Trimming removed 2 bases from V and 3 bases from J; junction bases left unmatched: 4. The CDR3 extends over 14 amino acids. Germline CDR1 and CDR2: SGHTA and FQGNSA. In DNA form, the CDR3 reads TGTGCCAGCAGCTTAACGCCAGGGGGCTACGAGCAGTACTTC. Its translation: CASSLTPGGYEQYF.

The chain couples TRBV9 to TRBJ2-3, with unresolved D. The CDR3 has 17 amino acids. With 3 bases removed from V and 4 bases from J, the gap between germline ends came to 21 bases. Germline V CDR1 and CDR2: SGDLS, YYNGEE. The CDR3 protein is CASSAEAVAGPSDTQYF. In DNA form, the CDR3 reads TGTGCCAGCAGCGCCGAAGCAGTAGCCGGACCATCAGATACGCAGTATTTT. The full variable domain, in which reference TRBV9 and TRBJ2-3 provide the parts outside the CDR3, is DSGVTQTPKHLITATGQRVTLRCSPRSGDLSVYWYQQSLDQGLQFLIQYYNGEERAKGNILERFSAQQFPDLHSELNLSSLELGDSALYFCASSAEAVAGPSDTQYFGPGTRLTVL.

CDR3 sequence reads: CASSYVGPYNEQFF. For the CDR3, the DNA is TGTGCCAGCAGTTATGTAGGGCCCTACAATGAGCAGTTCTTC. The chain couples TRBV6-5 to TRBJ2-1; D gene unclear. The CDR3 is 14 residues long. Germline V lookup: CDR1 MNHEY, CDR2 SVGAGI. Trimming stripped 3 bases from V and 2 bases from J, with 8 bases between.

J is TRBJ1-2 and V is TRBV4-2; 7 nucleotides match TRBD1. The CDR3 consists of 14 residues. Trimming took 5 bases from V and 4 from J; bases not matched to a gene: 7. Per the germline V gene, CDR1 is LGHNA and CDR2 is YNFKEQ. CDR3 in DNA: TGTGCCAGCAGCACTGAGACAGGGCTCTATGGCTACACCTTC. As protein: CASSTETGLYGYTF.

This chain uses TRBV7-9 with TRBJ2-7; D not certain. This CDR3 spans 15 amino acids. Germline V CDR1 and CDR2: SEHNR, FQNEAQ (reference sequence). V was cut by 1 base and J by 7 bases, with 17 bases left in between. CDR3 sequence (DNA): TGTGCCAGCAGCTTAGACAGCACTACTTTTTCTGAGCAGTACTTC. Protein product: CASSLDSTTFSEQYF.

The chain combines TRBV10-3 with TRBJ2-2, with D perhaps TRBD1 or TRBD2 (5 bases each). The germline V gene has CDR1 ENHRY and CDR2 SYGVKD. The V end lost 6 bases, the J end lost 5 bases, and 13 bases lay between the germline ends. This CDR3 is 14 amino acids long. The CDR3 loop is CAISRDPSTGELFF. The CDR3 bases are TGTGCCATCAGCCGGGACCCATCGACCGGGGAGCTGTTTTTT.

This chain joins TRBV18 and TRBJ1-4; 7 bases agree with TRBD1. The V gene's germline CDR1 is KGHSH and CDR2 LQKENI. V dropped 0 bases and J dropped 3; count of bases not matched to a gene: 1. The CDR3 contains 15 residues. The chain's CDR3 is CASSPPGQPNEKLFF. The CDR3 coding sequence is TGTGCCAGCTCACCACCGGGACAGCCTAATGAAAAACTGTTTTTT.

The chain links TRBV5-1 to TRBJ1-2; D perhaps matches TRBD1 (5 bases). Per the germline V gene, CDR1 is SGHRS and CDR2 is YFSETQ. The V and J ends lost 5 bases and 3 bases respectively, with 17 bases between them. The CDR3 spans 15 residues. The CDR3 coding sequence is TGCGCCAGCAGGCTTCTCCCGGGGGGTGACTATGGCTACACCTTC. Encoded protein: CASRLLPGGDYGYTF.